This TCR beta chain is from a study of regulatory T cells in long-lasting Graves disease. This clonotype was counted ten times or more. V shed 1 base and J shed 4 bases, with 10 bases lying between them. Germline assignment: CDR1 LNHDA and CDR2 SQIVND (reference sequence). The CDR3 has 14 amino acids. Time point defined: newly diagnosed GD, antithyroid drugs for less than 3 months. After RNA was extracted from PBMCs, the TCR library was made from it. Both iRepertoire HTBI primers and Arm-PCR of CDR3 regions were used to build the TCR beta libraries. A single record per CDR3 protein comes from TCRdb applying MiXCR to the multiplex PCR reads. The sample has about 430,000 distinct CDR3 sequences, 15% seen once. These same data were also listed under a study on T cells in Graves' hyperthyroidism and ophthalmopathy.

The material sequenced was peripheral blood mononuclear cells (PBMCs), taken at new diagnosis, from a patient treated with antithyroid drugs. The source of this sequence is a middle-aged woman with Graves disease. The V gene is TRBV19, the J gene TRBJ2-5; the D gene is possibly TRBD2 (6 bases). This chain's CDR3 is CASSIGGTAETQYF. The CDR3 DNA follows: TGTGCCAGTAGTATAGGCGGGACGGCAGAGACCCAGTACTTC.